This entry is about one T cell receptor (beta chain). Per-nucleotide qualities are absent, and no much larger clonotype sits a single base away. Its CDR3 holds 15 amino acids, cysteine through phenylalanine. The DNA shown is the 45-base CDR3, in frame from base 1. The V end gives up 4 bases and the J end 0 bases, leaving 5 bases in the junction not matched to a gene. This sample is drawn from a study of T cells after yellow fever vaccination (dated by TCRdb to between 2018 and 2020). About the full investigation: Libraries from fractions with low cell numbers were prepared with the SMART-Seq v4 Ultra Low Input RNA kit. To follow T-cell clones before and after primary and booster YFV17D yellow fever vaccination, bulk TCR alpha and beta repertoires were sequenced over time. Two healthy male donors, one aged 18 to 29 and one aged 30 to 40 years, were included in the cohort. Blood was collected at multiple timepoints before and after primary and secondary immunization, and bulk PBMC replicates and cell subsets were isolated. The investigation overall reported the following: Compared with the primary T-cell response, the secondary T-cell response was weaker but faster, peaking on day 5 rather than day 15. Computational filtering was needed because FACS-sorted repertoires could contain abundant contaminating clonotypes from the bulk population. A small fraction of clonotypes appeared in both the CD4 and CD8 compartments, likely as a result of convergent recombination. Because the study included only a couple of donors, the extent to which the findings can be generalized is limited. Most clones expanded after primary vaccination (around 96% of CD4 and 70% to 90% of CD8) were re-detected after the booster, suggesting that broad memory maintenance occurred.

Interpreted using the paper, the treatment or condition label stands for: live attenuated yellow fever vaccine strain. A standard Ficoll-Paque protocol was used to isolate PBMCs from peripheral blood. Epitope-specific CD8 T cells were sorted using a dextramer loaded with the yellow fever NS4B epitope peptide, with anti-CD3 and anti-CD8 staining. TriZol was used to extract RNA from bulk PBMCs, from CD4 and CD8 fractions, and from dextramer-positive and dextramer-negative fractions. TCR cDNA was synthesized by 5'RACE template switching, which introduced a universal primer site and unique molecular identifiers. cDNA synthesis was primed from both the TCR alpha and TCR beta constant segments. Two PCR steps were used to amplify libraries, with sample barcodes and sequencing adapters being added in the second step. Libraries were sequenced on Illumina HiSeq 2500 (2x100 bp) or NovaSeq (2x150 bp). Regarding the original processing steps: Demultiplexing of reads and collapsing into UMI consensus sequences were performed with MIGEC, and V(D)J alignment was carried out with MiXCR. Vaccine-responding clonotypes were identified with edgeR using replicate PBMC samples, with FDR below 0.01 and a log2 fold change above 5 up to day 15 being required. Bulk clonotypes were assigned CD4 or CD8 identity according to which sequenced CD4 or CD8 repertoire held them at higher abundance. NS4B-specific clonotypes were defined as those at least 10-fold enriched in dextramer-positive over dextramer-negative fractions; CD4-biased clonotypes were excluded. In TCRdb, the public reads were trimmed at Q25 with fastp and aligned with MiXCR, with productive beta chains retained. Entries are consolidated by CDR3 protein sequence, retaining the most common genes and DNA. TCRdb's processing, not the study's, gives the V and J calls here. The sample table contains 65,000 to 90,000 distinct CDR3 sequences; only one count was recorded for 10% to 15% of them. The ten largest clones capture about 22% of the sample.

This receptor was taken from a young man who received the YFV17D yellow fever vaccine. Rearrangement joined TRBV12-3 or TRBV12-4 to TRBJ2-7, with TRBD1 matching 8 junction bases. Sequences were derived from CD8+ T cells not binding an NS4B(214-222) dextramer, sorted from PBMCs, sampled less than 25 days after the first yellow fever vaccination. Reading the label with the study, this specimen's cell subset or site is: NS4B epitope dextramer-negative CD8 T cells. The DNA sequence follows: TGTGCCAGCAGTTACCGGGACAGGCTCTCCTACGAGCAGTACTTC. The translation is CASSYRDRLSYEQYF.